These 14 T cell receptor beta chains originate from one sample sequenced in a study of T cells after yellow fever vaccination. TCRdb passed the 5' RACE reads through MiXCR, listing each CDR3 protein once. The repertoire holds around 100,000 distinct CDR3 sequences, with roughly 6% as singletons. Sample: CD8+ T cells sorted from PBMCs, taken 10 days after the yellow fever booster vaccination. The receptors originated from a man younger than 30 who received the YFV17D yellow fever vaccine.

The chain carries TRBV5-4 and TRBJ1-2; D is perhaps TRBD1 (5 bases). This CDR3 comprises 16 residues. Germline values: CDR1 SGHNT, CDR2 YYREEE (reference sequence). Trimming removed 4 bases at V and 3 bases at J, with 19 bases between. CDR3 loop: CASSTPRDSKDYGYTF. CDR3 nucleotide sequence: TGTGCCAGCAGCACACCCCGGGACTCCAAGGACTATGGCTACACCTTC.

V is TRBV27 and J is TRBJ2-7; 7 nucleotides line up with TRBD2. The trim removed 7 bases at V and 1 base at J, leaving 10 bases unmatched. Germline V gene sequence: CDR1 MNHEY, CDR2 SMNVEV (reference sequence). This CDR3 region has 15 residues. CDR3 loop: CASKYNGGFSYEQYF. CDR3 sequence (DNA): TGTGCCAGCAAATATAACGGGGGGTTTTCCTACGAGCAGTACTTC.

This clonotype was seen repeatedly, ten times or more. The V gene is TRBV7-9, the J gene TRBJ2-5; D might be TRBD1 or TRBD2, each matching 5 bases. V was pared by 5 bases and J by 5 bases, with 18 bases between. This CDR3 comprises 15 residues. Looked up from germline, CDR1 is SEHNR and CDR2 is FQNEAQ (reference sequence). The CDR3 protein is CASSPRDLEGETQYF. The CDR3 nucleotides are TGTGCCAGCAGCCCTCGGGACCTAGAGGGGGAGACCCAGTACTTC.

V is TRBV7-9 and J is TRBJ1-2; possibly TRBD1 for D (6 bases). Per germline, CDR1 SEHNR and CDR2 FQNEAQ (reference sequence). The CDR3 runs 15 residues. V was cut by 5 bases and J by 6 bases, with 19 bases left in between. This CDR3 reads CASSPWTVGADGYTF. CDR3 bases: TGTGCCAGCAGCCCGTGGACAGTAGGCGCCGATGGCTACACCTTC. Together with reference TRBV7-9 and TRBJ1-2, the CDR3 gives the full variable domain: DTGVSQNPRHKITKRGQNVTFRCDPISEHNRLYWYRQTLGQGPEFLTYFQNEAQLEKSRLLSDRFSAERPKGSFSTLEIQRTEQGDSAMYLCASSPWTVGADGYTFGSGTRLTVV.

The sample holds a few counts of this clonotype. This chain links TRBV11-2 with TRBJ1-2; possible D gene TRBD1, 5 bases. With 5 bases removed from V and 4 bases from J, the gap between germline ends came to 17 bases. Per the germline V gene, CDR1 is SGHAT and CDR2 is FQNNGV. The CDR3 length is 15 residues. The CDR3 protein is CASSHPGGLGYGYTF. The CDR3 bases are TGTGCCAGCAGCCACCCTGGGGGTTTAGGCTATGGCTACACCTTC.

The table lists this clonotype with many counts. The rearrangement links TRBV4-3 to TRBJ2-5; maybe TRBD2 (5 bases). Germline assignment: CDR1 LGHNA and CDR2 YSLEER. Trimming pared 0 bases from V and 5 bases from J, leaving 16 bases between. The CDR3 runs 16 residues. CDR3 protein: CASSQDWAEGRETQYF. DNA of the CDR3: TGCGCCAGCAGCCAAGATTGGGCCGAGGGAAGGGAGACCCAGTACTTC.

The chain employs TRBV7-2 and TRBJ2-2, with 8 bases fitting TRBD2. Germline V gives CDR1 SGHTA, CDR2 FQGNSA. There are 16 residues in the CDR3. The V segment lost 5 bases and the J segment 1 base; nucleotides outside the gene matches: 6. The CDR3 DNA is TGTGCCAGCAGCAAGCCGGGGGGGGAGAACACCGGGGAGCTGTTTTTT. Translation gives CASSKPGGENTGELFF.

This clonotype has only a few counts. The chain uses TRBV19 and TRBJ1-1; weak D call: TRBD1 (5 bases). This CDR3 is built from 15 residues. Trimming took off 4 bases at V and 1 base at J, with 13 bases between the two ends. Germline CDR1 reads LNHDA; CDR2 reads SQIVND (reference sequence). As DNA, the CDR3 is TGTGCCAGTAGTACCACAGGTTACTCGAACACTGAAGCTTTCTTT. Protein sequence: CASSTTGYSNTEAFF.

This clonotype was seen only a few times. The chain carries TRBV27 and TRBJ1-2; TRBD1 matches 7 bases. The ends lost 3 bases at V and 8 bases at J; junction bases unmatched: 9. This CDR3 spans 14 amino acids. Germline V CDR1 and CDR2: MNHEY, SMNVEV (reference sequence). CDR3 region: CASSLGQIGWGYTF. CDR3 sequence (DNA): TGTGCCAGCAGTTTGGGACAGATTGGTTGGGGCTACACCTTC.

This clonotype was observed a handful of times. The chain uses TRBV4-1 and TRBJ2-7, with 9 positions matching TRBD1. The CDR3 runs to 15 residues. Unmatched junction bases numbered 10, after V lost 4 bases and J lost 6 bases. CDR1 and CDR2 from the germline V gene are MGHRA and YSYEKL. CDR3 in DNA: TGCGCCAGCAGCCGCGAACAGGGGGCGGCTAGCGAGCAGTACTTC. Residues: CASSREQGAASEQYF.

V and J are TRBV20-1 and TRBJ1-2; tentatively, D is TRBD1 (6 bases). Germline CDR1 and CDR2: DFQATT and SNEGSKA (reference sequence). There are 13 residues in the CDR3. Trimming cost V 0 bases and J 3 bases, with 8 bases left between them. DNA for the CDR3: TGCAGTGCTAGAGAGCAGGGGTACTATGGCTACACCTTC. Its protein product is CSAREQGYYGYTF.

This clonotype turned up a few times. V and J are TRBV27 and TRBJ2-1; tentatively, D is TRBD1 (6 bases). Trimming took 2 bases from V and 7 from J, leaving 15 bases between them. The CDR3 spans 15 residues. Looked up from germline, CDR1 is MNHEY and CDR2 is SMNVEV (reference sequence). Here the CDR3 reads CASSLADRFYNEQFF. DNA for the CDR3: TGTGCCAGCAGTTTAGCGGACAGATTCTATAATGAGCAGTTCTTC.

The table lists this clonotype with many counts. CDR3 nucleotides: TGTGCCAGCAGCTCCCAGTTCTACTCTGGAAACACCATATATTTT. Protein: CASSSQFYSGNTIYF. V usage is TRBV5-6 and J usage is TRBJ1-3; D not resolved. This CDR3 is 15 amino acids long. The V and J ends lost 3 bases and 0 bases respectively, with 10 bases between them. CDR1 and CDR2 from the germline V gene are SGHDT and YYEEEE. The complete variable domain, with remaining parts taken from reference TRBV5-6 and TRBJ1-3, reads DAGVTQSPTHLIKTRGQQVTLRCSPKSGHDTVSWYQQALGQGPQFIFQYYEEEERQRGNFPDRFSGHQFPNYSSELNVNALLLGDSALYLCASSSQFYSGNTIYFGEGSWLTVV.

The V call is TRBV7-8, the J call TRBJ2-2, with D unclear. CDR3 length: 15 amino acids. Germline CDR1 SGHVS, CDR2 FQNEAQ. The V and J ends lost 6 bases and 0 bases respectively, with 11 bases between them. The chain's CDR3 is CASSRGRSNTGELFF. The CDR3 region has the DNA TGTGCCAGCAGTCGAGGACGGTCGAACACCGGGGAGCTGTTTTTT.